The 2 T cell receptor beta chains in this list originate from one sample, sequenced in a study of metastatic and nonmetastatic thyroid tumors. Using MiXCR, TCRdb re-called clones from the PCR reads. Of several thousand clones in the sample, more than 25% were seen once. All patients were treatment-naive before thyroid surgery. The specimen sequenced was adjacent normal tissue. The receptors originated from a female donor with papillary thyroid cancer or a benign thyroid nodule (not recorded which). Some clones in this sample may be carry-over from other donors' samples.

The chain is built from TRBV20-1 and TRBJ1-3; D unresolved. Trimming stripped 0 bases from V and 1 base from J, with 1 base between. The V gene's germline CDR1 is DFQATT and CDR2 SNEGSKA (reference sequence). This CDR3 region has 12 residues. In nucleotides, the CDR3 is TGCAGTGCTAGAGAGTCTGGAAACACCATATATTTT. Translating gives CSARESGNTIYF.

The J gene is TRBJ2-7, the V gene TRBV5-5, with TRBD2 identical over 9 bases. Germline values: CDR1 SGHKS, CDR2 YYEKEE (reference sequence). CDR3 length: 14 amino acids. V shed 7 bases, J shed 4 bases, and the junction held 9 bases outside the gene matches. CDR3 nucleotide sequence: TGTGCCAGCGGGGGCCTAGCGGGGTCGTACGAGCAGTACTTC. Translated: CASGGLAGSYEQYF.